These 28 T cell receptor beta chains originate from one sample sequenced in a study of T cell changes during pregnancy in multiple sclerosis (dated by TCRdb to between 2018 and 2020). The receptor library was made with the immunoSEQ multiplex PCR assay. TCRdb took this table from immuneACCESS and kept in-frame rearrangements with V and J called. Such tables lack part of the clones; where checked against another copy, unresolved V genes explain under half of the gap, and the rest is unexplained. The sample table records some 96,000 clones; about 92% of these occur just once. The ten biggest clones cover about 1.8% of the sample. This specimen consisted of peripheral blood, obtained after pregnancy. The receptors were gathered from a female donor with multiple sclerosis, enrolled in a pregnancy study.

J is TRBJ1-2 and V is TRBV7-6; 7 positions agree with TRBD1. Looked up from germline, CDR1 is SGHVS and CDR2 is FNYEAQ. After removal of 5 bases from V and 5 bases from J, the junction contained 14 bases not matched to a gene. This CDR3 has 16 residues. CDR3 DNA: TGTGCCAGCAGCCCCGGGAGGGGGGACAGAGTATATGGCTACACCTTC. This encodes CASSPGRGDRVYGYTF.

This sequence joins TRBV28 and TRBJ1-2; 7 bases are a match to TRBD1. Trimming at V came to 6 bases and at J to 6 bases, leaving 10 bases not matched to a gene. CDR1 MDHEN and CDR2 SYDVKM come from the germline V gene. The CDR3 contains 14 residues. The CDR3 spells CASRHRGPGNGYTF. The DNA of the CDR3 is TGTGCCAGCAGGCACAGGGGCCCGGGAAATGGCTACACCTTC.

The chain recombines TRBV9 with TRBJ2-3; no definite D call. CDR3 length: 13 residues. Trimming left V 3 bases short and J 9 bases short, with 14 bases between. Germline values: CDR1 SGDLS, CDR2 YYNGEE. The CDR3 is CASSAQLPSTQYF. DNA for the CDR3: TGTGCCAGCAGCGCCCAACTCCCGTCAACGCAGTATTTT.

V usage is TRBV11-3 and J usage is TRBJ1-6, with D possibly being TRBD1 (5 bases). The CDR3 covers 15 residues. V was cut by 0 bases and J by 7 bases, with 10 bases left in between. The germline CDR1 and CDR2 sequences are SGHNT and YENEEA. The CDR3 nucleotides read TGTGCCAGCAGCTTAGAAGACAGCGTAAATTCACCCCTCCACTTT. Translating gives CASSLEDSVNSPLHF.

The V and J genes are TRBV4-1 and TRBJ2-3, with TRBD2 identical over 12 bases. This CDR3 contains 20 residues. Per the germline V gene, CDR1 is MGHRA and CDR2 is YSYEKL. V lost 0 bases to trimming and J lost 4 bases; unmatched junction nucleotides: 14. Here the CDR3 DNA reads TGCGCCAGCAGCCAAGAATGGCGGGGTCGACTAGCGGGAGATCCAGATACGCAGTATTTT. Encoded protein: CASSQEWRGRLAGDPDTQYF.

This clone was found once. The rearrangement uses TRBV7-3 and TRBJ1-2; 7 nucleotides align to TRBD1. V lost 5 bases and J lost 0; bases outside the gene matches: 15. This CDR3 is built from 18 residues. The germline gives CDR1 SGHTA, CDR2 FQGTGA. The CDR3 sequence is CASSPRGSRGSANYGYTF. CDR3 sequence (DNA): TGTGCCAGCAGCCCCAGGGGGAGCCGGGGATCCGCTAACTATGGCTACACCTTC.

This chain joins TRBV7-6 and TRBJ1-1; TRBD1 might be the D (5 bases). The germline V gene has CDR1 SGHVS and CDR2 FNYEAQ. CDR3 length: 13 amino acids. Trimming pared 5 bases from V and 1 base from J, leaving 8 bases between. The CDR3 nucleotides read TGTGCCAGCAGCGACGACAGGAACACTGAAGCTTTCTTT. This gives the protein CASSDDRNTEAFF.

This sequence joins TRBV7-6 and TRBJ2-6; a possible D gene is TRBD1 (7 bases). This CDR3 spans 16 amino acids. Germline V lookup: CDR1 SGHVS, CDR2 FNYEAQ. The ends were cut back, 5 bases at V and 1 base at J, with 12 bases in the middle. The CDR3 region has the DNA TGTGCCAGCAGCCCCAGGGGGGTTTCTGGGGCCAACGTCCTGACTTTC. Translating it yields CASSPRGVSGANVLTF.

To note about this clone: Other nucleotide sequences in the sample specify the same CDR3. V is TRBV7-9 and J is TRBJ2-5; 12 nucleotides align to TRBD2. The germline CDR1 and CDR2 sequences are SEHNR and FQNEAQ (reference sequence). This CDR3 region has 15 residues. Trimming took 2 bases from V and 2 from J; bases not matched to a gene: 0. The CDR3 DNA reads as TGTGCCAGCAGCTTACTAGCGGGAGGGCAAGAGACCCAGTACTTC. Translating gives CASSLLAGGQETQYF.

The chain combines TRBV5-1 with TRBJ2-2; D gene uncertain. This CDR3 region has 15 residues. Trimming stripped 0 bases from V and 4 bases from J, with 10 bases between. The germline CDR1 and CDR2 sequences are SGHRS and YFSETQ. The CDR3 loop is CASSLGGFTTGELFF. CDR3 nucleotides: TGCGCCAGCAGCTTGGGCGGCTTTACCACCGGGGAGCTGTTTTTT.

The chain is built from TRBV19 and TRBJ2-7, with 7 bases identical to TRBD1. V gave up 7 bases and J gave up 3 bases; unmatched junction bases: 6. The CDR3 consists of 13 residues. Germline CDR1 reads LNHDA; CDR2 reads SQIVND (reference sequence). CDR3 DNA: TGTGCCAGTATGGAGACAGGGTACTACGAGCAGTACTTC. Translated, it gives CASMETGYYEQYF.

CDR3 coding DNA: TGCGCCAGCAGCGGGGGACTAGGAGAGACCCAGTACTTC. The encoded protein is CASSGGLGETQYF. The chain couples TRBV5-1 to TRBJ2-5; 8 nucleotides agree with TRBD2. Germline trimming cut 4 bases from V and 4 bases from J; bases unmatched to any gene: 3. Looked up from germline, CDR1 is SGHRS and CDR2 is YFSETQ. There are 13 residues in the CDR3.

V usage is TRBV30 and J usage is TRBJ2-1; no reliable D call. V lost 0 bases to trimming and J lost 0 bases, with 6 bases between them. Germline CDR1 reads GTSNPN; CDR2 reads SVGIG (reference sequence). The CDR3 is 14 amino acids. CDR3 protein: CAWSVSSSYNEQFF. DNA for the CDR3: TGTGCCTGGAGTGTAAGTAGCTCCTACAATGAGCAGTTCTTC. The variable domain in full, with the rest retrieved from reference TRBV30 and TRBJ2-1, is SQTIHQWPATLVQPVGSPLSLECTVEGTSNPNLYWYRQAAGRGLQLLFYSVGIGQISSEVPQNLSASRPQDRQFILSSKKLLLSDSGFYLCAWSVSSSYNEQFFGPGTRLTVL.

The genes are TRBV28 and TRBJ1-2; D unresolved. CDR1 and CDR2 (germline): MDHEN, SYDVKM. V shed 7 bases and J shed 8 bases, with 26 bases lying between them. This CDR3 region has 16 residues. CDR3 sequence reads: CASTPGEGPPPEGYTF. The CDR3 bases are TGTGCCAGCACTCCCGGGGAGGGCCCGCCGCCTGAAGGCTACACCTTC.

J is TRBJ1-6 and V is TRBV2; D ambiguous. Trimming left V 6 bases short and J 4 bases short, with 10 bases between. Germline V gene data show CDR1 as SNHLY and CDR2 as FYNNEI. CDR3 size: 14 residues. CDR3 amino acids: CASSGQVYNSPLHF. CDR3 DNA: TGTGCCAGCAGCGGCCAGGTTTATAATTCACCCCTCCACTTT.

This sequence joins TRBV6-5 and TRBJ1-5, with 9 bases matching TRBD1. Germline CDR1 MNHEY, CDR2 SVGAGI. The CDR3 consists of 15 residues. J lost 6 bases, V lost 5 bases, and 8 bases had no gene match. CDR3 sequence reads: CASSTGTGSTQPQHF. The CDR3 nucleotides are TGTGCCAGCAGTACCGGGACAGGGTCTACTCAGCCCCAGCATTTT.

CDR3 nucleotide sequence: TGCGCCAGCAGCTTGGCCTCGGCAGGCCAGGGCTACACCTTC. It yields the protein CASSLASAGQGYTF. The chain is built from TRBV5-1 and TRBJ1-2; D remains ambiguous. This CDR3 has 14 amino acids. The germline gives CDR1 SGHRS, CDR2 YFSETQ. The V and J ends lost 0 bases and 8 bases respectively, with 14 bases between them.

The chain combines TRBV4-1 with TRBJ2-7; D might be TRBD2 (6 bases). The germline CDR1 and CDR2 sequences are MGHRA and YSYEKL. V lost 1 base and J lost 5, with 12 bases in between. The CDR3 contains 14 residues. The CDR3 protein is CASSQVEGSHEQYF. The CDR3 DNA is TGCGCCAGCAGCCAAGTGGAGGGGTCCCACGAGCAGTACTTC.

This clone came up once. This chain connects TRBV2 to TRBJ2-1; D perhaps matches TRBD2 (6 bases). V dropped 6 bases and J dropped 5 bases, with 11 bases sitting between them. Per germline, CDR1 SNHLY and CDR2 FYNNEI. The CDR3 is made up of 13 amino acids. CDR3 sequence: CASRRLVNNEQFF. The DNA for the CDR3 is TGTGCCAGCAGGAGACTAGTGAACAATGAGCAGTTCTTC.

This sequence joins TRBV21-1 and TRBJ2-1; the table calls TRBD2, which could not be checked here. TRBV21-1 is given as a pseudogene. This CDR3 has 17 residues. The CDR3: CASSKRGLAGAYNEQFF. The CDR3 nucleotides read TGTGCCAGCAGCAAAAGGGGGCTAGCGGGAGCTTACAATGAGCAGTTCTTC.

The V and J genes are TRBV25-1 and TRBJ1-4, with TRBD1 as a possible D gene (5 bases). Trimming stripped 6 bases from V and 3 bases from J, with 8 bases between. The CDR3 is 13 amino acids. Per germline, CDR1 MGHDK and CDR2 SYGVNS. The CDR3 DNA sequence: TGTGCCAGCAGACAGGCGTCTAATGAAAAACTGTTTTTT. This gives the protein CASRQASNEKLFF.

The chain employs TRBV27 and TRBJ1-4, with D possibly TRBD1 on 6 matching bases. Trimming shortened V by 5 bases and J by 8 bases, and 12 bases separated the two germline ends. Germline CDR1 MNHEY, CDR2 SMNVEV (reference sequence). CDR3 length: 13 amino acids. In DNA form, the CDR3 reads TGTGCCAGCAGTGAACAGGGAAGGGAAAAACTGTTTTTT. Its translation is CASSEQGREKLFF.

The chain recombines TRBV30 with TRBJ1-2; D is unresolved. The germline V gene encodes CDR1 GTSNPN and CDR2 SVGIG (reference sequence). Trimming stripped 3 bases from V and 2 bases from J, with 7 bases between. The CDR3 has 12 amino acids. CDR3: CAWREGNYGYTF. The CDR3 DNA follows: TGTGCCTGGAGAGAGGGCAACTATGGCTACACCTTC.

This clone was seen a handful of times. The chain is built from TRBV9 and TRBJ1-1; D remains unclear. The V end lost 2 bases, the J end lost 1 base, and 9 bases lay between the germline ends. The CDR3 covers 14 residues. CDR1 is SGDLS and CDR2 is YYNGEE in the germline V gene. The CDR3 DNA reads as TGTGCCAGCAGCGTCTTGAGCCAGAACACTGAAGCTTTCTTT. Amino acid sequence: CASSVLSQNTEAFF.

The V gene is TRBV5-4, the J gene TRBJ2-2, with a possible D match to TRBD1 (6 bases). The germline V gene encodes CDR1 SGHNT and CDR2 YYREEE (reference sequence). The CDR3 consists of 12 residues. V dropped 4 bases and J dropped 5 bases, with 6 bases sitting between them. The CDR3 protein is CASSTGTGELFF. CDR3 DNA sequence: TGTGCCAGCAGCACAGGGACCGGGGAGCTGTTTTTT.

The J gene is TRBJ1-2, the V gene TRBV7-2; 7 bases match TRBD1. Germline V CDR1 and CDR2: SGHTA, FQGNSA. The CDR3 contains 14 residues. V lost 3 bases, J lost 3 bases, and 4 bases stayed unmatched. CDR3 coding DNA: TGTGCCAGCAGCTTCATAACAGGGGACTATGGCTACACCTTC. The encoded protein is CASSFITGDYGYTF.

The J gene is TRBJ2-1, the V gene TRBV11-2, with 12 bases lining up with TRBD2. Germline CDR1 is SGHAT and CDR2 is FQNNGV. The V and J ends lost 4 bases and 7 bases, in that order; junction bases with no gene match: 8. This CDR3 contains 16 residues. The CDR3 reads CASSSLTSGGGNEQFF. CDR3 DNA sequence: TGTGCCAGCAGCTCCTTGACTAGCGGGGGCGGTAATGAGCAGTTCTTC.

The J gene is TRBJ2-2, the V gene TRBV4-3; TRBD1 matches at 8 bases. CDR3 length: 20 amino acids. V gave up 1 base and J gave up 4 bases; unmatched junction bases: 17. From germline, CDR1 is LGHNA and CDR2 YSLEER. The CDR3 nucleotides read TGCGCCAGCAGCCAAGGGCCTCCGGACAGGGTCTCCGAAGGCACCGGGGAGCTGTTTTTT. It codes for CASSQGPPDRVSEGTGELFF.